This note documents a single TCR beta chain sequence. This clone occurred once. The antigen this receptor binds is unknown. No quality values exist for individual bases; no much larger clone is one base distant. Whole blood was collected in K2EDTA tubes by collaborating institutions according to the institutions' own protocols. For TCRbeta analysis, collaborators shipped samples as frozen whole blood, isolated PBMCs, or DNA extracted from either of those sample types. The germline V gene provides CDR1 MNHEY and CDR2 SVGAGI. V and J lose 6 bases and 6 bases, and a span of 18 bases separates them. The CDR3 has 15 amino acids, counting the end cysteine and phenylalanine. Only the CDR3 part of the read is kept: 45 bases, read in frame from the first base. The data belong to a study of blood T cell repertoires in COVID-19 (TCRdb year 2020). Regarding the complete study: Collaborator samples came from the United States, Italy and Spain and covered acute and convalescent phases of COVID-19. The material from the prospective study consisted of cDNA or gDNA derived from T cells, B-cell-depleted T cells, or PBMCs. Subjects who had been exposed to COVID-19, were actively infected with it, or had recovered from it provided the deeply sampled blood TCRbeta repertoires that made up the dataset. The repertoires were made available in a free public database intended to serve as a resource for research on the immune response to SARS-CoV-2. The samples were drawn from two sources: the first 160 participants of the ongoing ImmuneRACE study, and 1,000 to 1,500 subjects contributed by 6 global collaborators. Nearly every sample came with metadata listing a de-identified subject ID, COVID-19 status, age in years and sex. Where available, HLA class I and class II types were taken from metadata supplied by the sample provider and were not determined by assay-based typing. Study-wide conclusions, independent of this receptor: Clinical and demographic metadata were provided uncurated, with the amount varying by source and participant.

The immunoSEQ Assay, a bias-controlled multiplex PCR, was used to amplify TCRbeta CDR3 regions from genomic DNA. As for the authors' bioinformatics: The number of nucleated cells in each sample was estimated from the amplification of reference gene primers within the assay. Sequence reads were collapsed and filtered to measure the absolute abundance of every unique TCRbeta CDR3 rearrangement. Productive Simpson clonality was computed per sample as the square root of Simpson's diversity index over productive rearrangements. The source is immuneACCESS, and TCRdb retained only in-frame sequences with V and J called. Part of the clones is not carried over; for the studies checked, unresolved V genes explain less than half of this, and the remainder is unexplained. D and trimming were read from the DNA, whereas the V and J calls and clone size are those reported in that table. This sample comprises approximately 210,000 clones, roughly 94% of them detected only once. The ten top clones hold 1% to 1.5% of the sample.

The clonotype was recovered from a young man with acute or convalescent COVID-19. Sequences were obtained from peripheral blood. This chain is built from TRBV6-5 and TRBJ1-5, with the D segment identity uncertain. The CDR3 protein is CASRATARWSQPQHF. At the DNA level, the sequence is TGTGCCAGCAGGGCCACAGCTCGGTGGTCTCAGCCCCAGCATTTT.